The 7 T cell receptor beta chains below all came from one sample that was sequenced in a study of CD8+ T cells in alopecia areata. TCR sequencing used cDNA made by reverse transcription of extracted RNA. Assay: immunoSEQ multiplex PCR; the TCRdb copy retains only in-frame clones and omits some. The sample includes about 150,000 clones, around 50% of them seen just once. Sequenced sample: CD4+ T cells sorted from blood. These receptors came from a human donor with alopecia areata.

The rearrangement joins TRBV28 to TRBJ2-7; D is uncertain. Germline V gives CDR1 MDHEN, CDR2 SYDVKM. The CDR3 runs 12 residues. V was pared by 5 bases and J by 6 bases, with 11 bases between. The CDR3 sequence: CASSLRAGEQYF. The CDR3 region has the DNA TGTGCCAGCAGTCTCCGTGCAGGCGAGCAGTACTTC.

The rearrangement joins TRBV5-1 to TRBJ2-1; the D gene is possibly TRBD2 (6 bases). Germline values: CDR1 SGHRS, CDR2 YFSETQ. The V and J ends lost 2 bases and 10 bases respectively, with 16 bases between them. The CDR3 spans 14 residues. The CDR3 coding sequence is TGCGCCAGCAGCTTACCGGACTATCCAGGGGAGCAGTTCTTC. Protein product: CASSLPDYPGEQFF.

This clone was observed a handful of times. J is TRBJ2-5 and V is TRBV4-1; D possibly corresponds to TRBD1 (5 bases). V gave up 4 bases and J gave up 1 base, with 10 bases separating them. Germline CDR1 is MGHRA and CDR2 is YSYEKL. This CDR3 comprises 14 residues. This CDR3 is CASSPRQFQETQYF. The DNA for the CDR3 is TGCGCCAGCAGCCCCAGACAGTTCCAAGAGACCCAGTACTTC.

The chain carries TRBV2 and TRBJ1-2, with D hard to call. The CDR3 length is 15 residues. Trimming took off 7 bases at V and 1 base at J, with 16 bases between the two ends. Germline CDR1 and CDR2: SNHLY and FYNNEI. The CDR3 nucleotides read TGTGCCAGCATCCCGAGTAGGTTGGTTAACTATGGCTACACCTTC. It encodes CASIPSRLVNYGYTF. The complete variable domain, with remaining parts taken from reference TRBV2 and TRBJ1-2, reads EPEVTQTPSHQVTQMGQEVILRCVPISNHLYFYWYRQILGQKVEFLVSFYNNEISEKSEIFDDQFSVERPDGSNFTLKIRSTKLEDSAMYFCASIPSRLVNYGYTFGSGTRLTVV.

This sequence joins TRBV5-1 and TRBJ2-1; D possibly corresponds to TRBD1 (5 bases). The CDR3 sequence is 15 residues long. Germline CDR1 reads SGHRS; CDR2 reads YFSETQ. Trimming took 0 bases from V and 2 from J, leaving 9 bases between them. This CDR3 is CASSLEGVPYNEQFF. The CDR3 nucleotides read TGCGCCAGCAGCTTGGAAGGGGTCCCCTACAATGAGCAGTTCTTC.

The chain links TRBV30 to TRBJ1-1, with D possibly matching TRBD1 (6 bases). The CDR3 extends over 14 amino acids. Between the trimmed V and J ends, which lost 7 bases and 0 bases, there was a span of 15 bases. From germline, CDR1 is GTSNPN and CDR2 SVGIG (reference sequence). This CDR3 reads CALKQGQLNTEAFF. The CDR3 nucleotides read TGTGCCTTAAAACAGGGTCAGCTGAACACTGAAGCTTTCTTT. Combining the CDR3 with reference TRBV30 and TRBJ1-1 gives the whole variable domain SQTIHQWPATLVQPVGSPLSLECTVEGTSNPNLYWYRQAAGRGLQLLFYSVGIGQISSEVPQNLSASRPQDRQFILSSKKLLLSDSGFYLCALKQGQLNTEAFFGQGTRLTVV.

The genes are TRBV30 and TRBJ2-1, with D perhaps matching TRBD2 (5 bases). This CDR3 has 11 amino acids. Germline lookup yields CDR1 GTSNPN and CDR2 SVGIG (reference sequence). V was shortened by 3 bases and J by 6 bases, with 6 bases between the two germline ends. The CDR3 here is CAWSGLNEQFF. CDR3 sequence (DNA): TGTGCCTGGAGCGGACTCAATGAGCAGTTCTTC.